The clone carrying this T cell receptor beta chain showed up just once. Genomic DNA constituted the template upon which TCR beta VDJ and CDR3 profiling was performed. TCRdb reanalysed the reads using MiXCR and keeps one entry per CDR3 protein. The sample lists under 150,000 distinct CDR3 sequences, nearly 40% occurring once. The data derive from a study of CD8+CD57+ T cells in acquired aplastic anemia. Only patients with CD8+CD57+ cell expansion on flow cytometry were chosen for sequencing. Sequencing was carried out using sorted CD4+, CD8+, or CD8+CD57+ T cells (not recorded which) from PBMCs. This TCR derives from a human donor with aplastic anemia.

This chain's CDR3 is CASSLGPGDGVNTEAFF. DNA for the CDR3: TGTGCCAGCAGCTTAGGTCCAGGGGACGGGGTGAACACTGAAGCTTTCTTT. The chain recombines TRBV11-1 with TRBJ1-1; possible D gene TRBD1, 6 bases. The CDR3 totals 17 residues. V was shortened by 1 base and J by 0 bases, with 15 bases between the two germline ends. The germline V gene has CDR1 SGHAT and CDR2 FQDESV (reference sequence).